This T cell receptor beta chain was obtained from a study of T cells in Graves' hyperthyroidism and ophthalmopathy. Overall study results and limits: The model predicted ophthalmopathy a median roughly 6.5 months before onset.

TCR beta CDR3 sequences were amplified from RNA transcripts. First-round RT-PCR targeting the TCR CDR3 was performed with the HTBI primer set. A single record per CDR3 protein comes from TCRdb applying MiXCR to the multiplex PCR reads. The sample lists approximately 700,000 distinct CDR3 sequences, 45% occurring once. Points on this clonotype: Its specificity is unknown.

Germline V gives CDR1 KGHSY, CDR2 FQNENV. The CDR3 runs to 16 residues. The germline V and J ends were trimmed by 0 bases and 0 bases, with 9 bases remaining between them. Uncontrolled infection, other autoimmune disease, pregnancy or lactation barred patients from enrollment. V is TRBV16 and J is TRBJ1-5; no reliable D call. The TCR comes from an adult man with Graves' disease, either hyperthyroidism or ophthalmopathy (not recorded which). Sequencing was done on a sample of peripheral blood or thyroid tissue (not recorded which). The CDR3 nucleotides read TGTGCCAGCAGCCAATCGTTGACGGATAGCAATCAGCCCCAGCATTTT. This gives the protein CASSQSLTDSNQPQHF.